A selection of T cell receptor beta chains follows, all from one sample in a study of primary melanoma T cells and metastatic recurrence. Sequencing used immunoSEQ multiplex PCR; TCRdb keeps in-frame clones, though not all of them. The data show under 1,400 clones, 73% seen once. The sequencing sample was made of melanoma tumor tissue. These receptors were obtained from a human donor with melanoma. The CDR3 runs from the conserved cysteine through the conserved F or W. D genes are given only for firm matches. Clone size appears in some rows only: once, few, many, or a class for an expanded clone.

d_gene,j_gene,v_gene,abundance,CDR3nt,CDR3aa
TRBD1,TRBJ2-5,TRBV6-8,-,TGTGCCAGCAACAGACAGGGGGCGGAGGAGACCCAGTACTTC,CASNRQGAEETQYF
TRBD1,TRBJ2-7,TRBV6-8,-,TGTGCCAGCAGTTCCGGGACAGGGCTCTACGAGCAGTACTTC,CASSSGTGLYEQYF
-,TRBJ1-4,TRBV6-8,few,TGTGCCAGCAGTTCGGATTTTAATGAAAAACTGTTTTTT,CASSSDFNEKLFF
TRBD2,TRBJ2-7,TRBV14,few,TGTGCCAGCAGCAGATCTAGCGGGGGGTCCTACGAGCAGTACTTC,CASSRSSGGSYEQYF
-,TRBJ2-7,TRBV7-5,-,TGTGCCAGCAGCCTAAAAGGGGCCAGTAACCTCTACGAGCAGTACTTC,CASSLKGASNLYEQYF
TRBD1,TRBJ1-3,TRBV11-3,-,TGTGCCAGCAGCCGGGACAGTCCTGGAAACACCATATATTTT,CASSRDSPGNTIYF
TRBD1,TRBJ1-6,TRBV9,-,TGTGCCAGCAGCGCTTCCTCCGGGACAGGGGTTTCACCCCTCCACTTT,CASSASSGTGVSPLHF
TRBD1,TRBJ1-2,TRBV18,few,TGTGCCAGCTCCCCGGGACAGGGCCTCTATGGCTACACCTTC,CASSPGQGLYGYTF
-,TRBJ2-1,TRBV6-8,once,TGTGCCAGCAGTTTCACTACCAATGAGCAGTTCTTC,CASSFTTNEQFF
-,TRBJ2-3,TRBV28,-,TGTGCCAGCCGAAGTGGGGGCGGAGATACGCAGTATTTT,CASRSGGGDTQYF
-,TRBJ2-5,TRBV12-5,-,TGTGCCAGCACCGTAGGGGCGTTTGAGACCCAGTACTTC,CASTVGAFETQYF
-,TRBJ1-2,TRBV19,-,TGTGCCAGTAGTATAGACCCCCAGGGGACCCATGGCTACACCTTC,CASSIDPQGTHGYTF
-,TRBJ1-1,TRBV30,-,TGTGCCTGGAGTGTGGACACGGCCGCTGAAGCTTTCTTT,CAWSVDTAAEAFF
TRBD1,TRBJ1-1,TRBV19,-,TGTGCCAGTAGTCACAGGGGGGGGAACACTGAAGCTTTCTTT,CASSHRGGNTEAFF
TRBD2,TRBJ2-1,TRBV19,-,TGTGCCAGTAGTCCCGGGACTAGCGTCACCGGGCAGTTCTTC,CASSPGTSVTGQFF
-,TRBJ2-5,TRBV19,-,TGTGCCAGTAGTATCGCTGACTATGGGGAAGAGACCCAGTACTTC,CASSIADYGEETQYF
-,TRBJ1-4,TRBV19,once,TGTGCCAGTAGTATGGATTCGGTGGGAACTAATGAAAAACTGTTTTTT,CASSMDSVGTNEKLFF
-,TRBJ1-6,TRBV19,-,TGTGCCAGTAGCCCCTCCGGGGCCTATTATAATTCACCCCTCCACTTT,CASSPSGAYYNSPLHF
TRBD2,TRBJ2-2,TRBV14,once,TGTGCCAGCAGCCAAATAGCGGGGGGAGACACCGGGGAGCTGTTTTTT,CASSQIAGGDTGELFF
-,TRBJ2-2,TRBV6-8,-,TGTGCCAGCAGGCTCGCCGCCGGGGAGCTGTTTTTT,CASRLAAGELFF
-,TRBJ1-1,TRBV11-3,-,TGTGCCAGCAGCTTGCGACGGGGGGTTAACACTGAAGCTTTCTTT,CASSLRRGVNTEAFF
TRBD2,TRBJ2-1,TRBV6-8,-,TGTGCCAGCAGGACTAGCGGATCCTACAATGAGCAGTTCTTC,CASRTSGSYNEQFF
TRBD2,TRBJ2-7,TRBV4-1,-,TGCGCCAGCAGCCAAGAGGTCGGTAGCGGGGCTTACGAGCAGTACTTC,CASSQEVGSGAYEQYF
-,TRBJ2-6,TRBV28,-,TGTGCCAGCAGTTCCCCGGCAGGGGACGGGGCCAACGTCCTGACTTTC,CASSSPAGDGANVLTF
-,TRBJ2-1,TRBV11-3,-,TGTGCCAGCAGCTATATTTCTTTCGGCCAGCTCTACAATGAGCAGTTCTTC,CASSYISFGQLYNEQFF
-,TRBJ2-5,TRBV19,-,TGTGCCAGTAGGCGTACTAGCATTGAGACCCAGTACTTC,CASRRTSIETQYF
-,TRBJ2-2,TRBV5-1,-,TGCGCCAGCAGCCGGCTAGAGGAGGGAAACACCGGGGAGCTGTTTTTT,CASSRLEEGNTGELFF
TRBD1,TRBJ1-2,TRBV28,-,TGTGCCAGCAGTCCGCTTCTCACGGGACAGATTAACTATGGCTACACCTTC,CASSPLLTGQINYGYTF
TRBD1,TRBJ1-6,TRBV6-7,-,TGTGCCAGCAGCTTAACAGGGGACAATTCACCCCTCCACTTT,CASSLTGDNSPLHF
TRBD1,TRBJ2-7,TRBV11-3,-,TGTGCCAGCAGCTTATGGACAGGGCCCTACGAGCAGTACTTC,CASSLWTGPYEQYF
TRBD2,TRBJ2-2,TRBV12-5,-,TGTGCTAGTGGTTTGGCTTCACTACTAGCGGGAGCGAACACCGGGGAGCTGTTTTTT,CASGLASLLAGANTGELFF
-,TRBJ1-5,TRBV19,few,TGTGCCAGTAGCGACAGGTTAGGGGATACCCAGCATTTT,CASSDRLGDTQHF
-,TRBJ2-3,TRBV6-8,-,TGTGCCATCAGTTTTCGGGACACAGATACGCAGTATTTT,CAISFRDTDTQYF
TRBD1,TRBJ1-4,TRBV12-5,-,TGTGCCAGCAATTACAGGGGTGGTGATGAAAAACTGTTTTTT,CASNYRGGDEKLFF
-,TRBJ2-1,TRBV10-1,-,TGCGCCAGCAGTGACCCAGGGAAAGGGGGTGAGCAGTTCTTC,CASSDPGKGGEQFF
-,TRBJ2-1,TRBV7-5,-,TGTGCCAGCAGCGAACCGGGACTCCCATTCTACAATGAGCAGTTCTTC,CASSEPGLPFYNEQFF
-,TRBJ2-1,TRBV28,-,TGTGCCAGCAGTCCCGGGATCTTCTACAATGAGCAGTTCTTC,CASSPGIFYNEQFF
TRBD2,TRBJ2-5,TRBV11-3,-,TGTGCCAGCAGCTCGCGACTAGCGGGAACCCAAGAGACCCAGTACTTC,CASSSRLAGTQETQYF
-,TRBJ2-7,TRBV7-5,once,TGTGCCAGCAGCTTAGTGGGGACAGGGGGCTACGAGCAGTACTTC,CASSLVGTGGYEQYF
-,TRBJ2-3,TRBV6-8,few,TGTGCCAGCAGTTGGACAGACACCACAGATACGCAGTATTTT,CASSWTDTTDTQYF
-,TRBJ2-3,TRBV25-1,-,TGTGCCACCTCCCCCCCGGGCACAGATACGCAGTATTTT,CATSPPGTDTQYF
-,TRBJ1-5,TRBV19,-,TGTGCCAGTAGCCTTGGGGGGGACGCTCAGCCCCAGCATTTT,CASSLGGDAQPQHF
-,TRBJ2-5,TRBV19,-,TGTGCCAGTAGTATAGGCCGGGCCGAGACCCAGTACTTC,CASSIGRAETQYF
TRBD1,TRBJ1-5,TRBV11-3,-,TGTGCCAGCAGCTGGGGACAGGGAGGACAGCCCCAGCATTTT,CASSWGQGGQPQHF
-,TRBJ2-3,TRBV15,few,TGTGCGACCCGCGTCGGGGACAGCACAGATACGCAGTATTTT,CATRVGDSTDTQYF
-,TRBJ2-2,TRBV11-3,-,TGTGCCAGCAGCTTAGGAGGTGGCTCGAACACCGGGGAGCTGTTTTTT,CASSLGGGSNTGELFF
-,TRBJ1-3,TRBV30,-,TGTGCCTGGGGCCCGGGGGGCAGTGGAAACACCATATATTTT,CAWGPGGSGNTIYF
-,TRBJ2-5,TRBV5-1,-,TGCGCCAGCAGCTTGGGCAGGTTTGACGAGACCCAGTACTTC,CASSLGRFDETQYF
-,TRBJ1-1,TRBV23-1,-,TGCGCCAGCAGTCAATCGGGGGGCAGCCTAATCCCTAACCACAGCCAAGCTTTCTTT,CASSQSGGSLIPNHSQAFF
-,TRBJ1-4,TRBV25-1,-,TGTGCCAGCAGCCCCCATGGGGGGTATACAGATGAAAAACTGTTTTTT,CASSPHGGYTDEKLFF
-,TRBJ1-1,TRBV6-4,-,TGTGCCAGCAGGGAGTCGCCGGAAGCTTTCTTT,CASRESPEAFF
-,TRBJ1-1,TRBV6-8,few,TGTGCCAGCAGTGCCCAACCCGGCAGTGAAGCTTTCTTT,CASSAQPGSEAFF